Each of the 2 T cell receptor beta chains below was sequenced from the same sample in a study of neurological immune-mediated disorders. TCRdb independently ran MiXCR on the 5' RACE reads; one entry per CDR3 protein. The table lists under 60,000 distinct CDR3 sequences, about a quarter of them singletons, with roughly a quarter in the top ten. Sample: PBMCs. The receptors were gathered from a woman between 65 and 79 years old in good health.

The sample holds many counts of this clonotype. V and J are TRBV7-8 and TRBJ2-2; the D gene is possibly TRBD2 (6 bases). The CDR3 sequence is 16 residues long. V lost 1 base, J lost 5 bases, and 14 bases lay in between. The germline CDR1 and CDR2 sequences are SGHVS and FQNEAQ. The CDR3 loop is CASSLVSSGPTGELFF. CDR3 bases: TGTGCCAGCAGCTTAGTCAGCAGCGGGCCTACCGGGGAGCTGTTTTTT.

This clonotype was detected ten times or more. V usage is TRBV20-1 and J usage is TRBJ2-6; 8 bases match TRBD1. Germline CDR1 and CDR2: DFQATT and SNEGSKA (reference sequence). The ends lost 2 bases at V and 4 bases at J; junction bases unmatched: 1. This CDR3 comprises 14 residues. For the CDR3, the DNA is TGCAGTGCTAGACAGGGGGCCGGGGCCAACGTCCTGACTTTC. It encodes CSARQGAGANVLTF.